The T cell receptor beta chain under discussion was sequenced for a study of blood T cell repertoires in COVID-19. Background on the study: Researchers got acute and convalescent COVID-19 samples from the United States, Italy and Spain. PBMCs, B-cell-depleted T cells, or T cells provided the cDNA or gDNA that made up the material.

Germline V gene sequence: CDR1 MNHEY, CDR2 SMNVEV (reference sequence). V shed 4 bases and J shed 3 bases, with 12 bases lying between them. There are 15 residues in the CDR3. Original processing notes: For nucleated cells, counts were estimated from reference gene primer amplification. Repertoires were generated with immunoSEQ multiplex PCR, while TCRdb's copy carries only in-frame clones and drops some. D and trimming come from the DNA, and the V and J calls and clone size come from that table. This sample carries more than 85,000 clones, more than 75% of them seen once, and the ten largest clones take 3.3%.

This clonotype was sampled from a woman in her forties or fifties with acute or convalescent COVID-19. Sequencing used peripheral blood. The chain joins TRBV27 to TRBJ2-2, with D hard to call. CDR3 in DNA: TGTGCCAGCAGTTACTCCTCCTCGTACACCGGGGAGCTGTTTTTT. Translating it yields CASSYSSSYTGELFF.